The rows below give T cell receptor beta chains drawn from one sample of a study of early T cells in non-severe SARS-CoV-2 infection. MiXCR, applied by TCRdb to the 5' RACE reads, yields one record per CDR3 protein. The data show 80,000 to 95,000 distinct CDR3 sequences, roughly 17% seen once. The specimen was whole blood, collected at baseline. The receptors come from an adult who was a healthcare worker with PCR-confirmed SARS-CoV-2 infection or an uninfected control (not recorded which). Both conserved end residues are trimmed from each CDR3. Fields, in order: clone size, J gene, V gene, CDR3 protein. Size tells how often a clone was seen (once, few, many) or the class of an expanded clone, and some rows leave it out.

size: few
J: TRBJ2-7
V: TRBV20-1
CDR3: SARGTSPYEQY

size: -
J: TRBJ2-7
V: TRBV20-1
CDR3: SARPPLAGGPIYEQY

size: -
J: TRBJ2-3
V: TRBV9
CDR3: ASSVAGRGADTQY

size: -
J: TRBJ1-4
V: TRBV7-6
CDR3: ASSPSGGGGEKLF

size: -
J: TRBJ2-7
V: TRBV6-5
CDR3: ASSYSASGSSFYEQY

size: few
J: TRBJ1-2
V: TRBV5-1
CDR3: ASSLQDRDGYT

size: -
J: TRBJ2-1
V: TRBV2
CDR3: ASRANEQF

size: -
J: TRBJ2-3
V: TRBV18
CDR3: ASSPSDTQY

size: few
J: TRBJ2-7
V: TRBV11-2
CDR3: ASSSPKRLAGGYEQY

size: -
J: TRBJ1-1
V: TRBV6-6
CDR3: ASTPRGGLNTEAF

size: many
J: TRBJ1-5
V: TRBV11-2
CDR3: ASSFSVRQPQH

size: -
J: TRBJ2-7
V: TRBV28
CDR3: ASKTGYEQY

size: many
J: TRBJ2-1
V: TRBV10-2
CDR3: ASSEPFGPRSYNEQF

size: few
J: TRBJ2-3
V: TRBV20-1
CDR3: SAWESVTDTQY

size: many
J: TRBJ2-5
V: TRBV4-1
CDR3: ASSQTLGETQY

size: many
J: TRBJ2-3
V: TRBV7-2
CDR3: ASSLEGVGTDTQY